Here is one T cell receptor (beta chain) with its context. Its antigen remains unidentified. The method was immunoSEQ multiplex PCR; TCRdb's version includes in-frame clones alone and lacks a portion of them. The sample carries approximately 71,000 clones, 94% recorded once. This entry is derived from a study of cytomegalovirus exposure and HLA in healthy donors. Regarding the study as a whole: Reports credit the classifier with highly specific, highly sensitive diagnosis of cytomegalovirus status.

The CDR3 is made up of 16 amino acids. The ends lost 3 bases at V and 3 bases at J; junction bases unmatched: 8. Germline-derived CDR1 and CDR2 are KGHSH and LQKENI. The sample taken for sequencing was PBMCs. The sequence was collected from a woman aged 18-29 years in good health and CMV-seronegative. The rearrangement joins TRBV18 to TRBJ2-7; 10 positions agree with TRBD1. The DNA for the CDR3 is TGTGCCAGCTCACCTCGTATGGGACAGGGGTACTACGAGCAGTACTTC. This encodes CASSPRMGQGYYEQYF.